These T cell receptor beta chains were read from a single sample in a study of T cells after yellow fever vaccination. Each CDR3 protein is one row after TCRdb ran MiXCR on the 5' RACE reads. The sample includes about 400,000 distinct CDR3 sequences, around 10% of them seen just once. Material: PBMCs, obtained on the day of the first yellow fever vaccination. Receptors were obtained from a man aged 18-30 years who received the YFV17D yellow fever vaccine. CDR3s include the opening cysteine and the closing phenylalanine or tryptophan. The D gene is left open where the match is weak. Clone sizes are given selectively: once, few, many, or a class where the clone is expanded.

D gene,V gene,clone size,J gene,CDR3 protein,CDR3 DNA
.,TRBV13,.,TRBJ2-5,CASSSWTDQETQYF,TGTGCCAGCAGCTCTTGGACAGACCAAGAGACCCAGTACTTC
.,TRBV10-3,.,TRBJ2-2,CAISGLGSGELFF,TGTGCCATCAGTGGCCTGGGGTCCGGGGAGCTGTTTTTT
.,TRBV6-5,few,TRBJ1-5,CASSYSVSGVGQPQHF,TGTGCCAGCAGTTACTCGGTCTCAGGGGTCGGTCAGCCCCAGCATTTT
.,TRBV10-3,.,TRBJ2-1,CAISGDGANEQFF,TGTGCCATCAGTGGCGACGGAGCAAATGAGCAGTTCTTC
.,TRBV5-6,many,TRBJ2-3,CASGSIDTQYF,TGTGCCAGCGGATCCATAGATACGCAGTATTTT
.,TRBV6-1,.,TRBJ1-1,CASYTGTVNTEAFF,TGTGCCAGCTACACCGGGACGGTGAACACTGAAGCTTTCTTT
.,TRBV6-2/TRBV6-3,.,TRBJ2-1,CASSQGGTYNEQFF,TGTGCCAGCAGCCAAGGGGGGACCTACAATGAGCAGTTCTTC
.,TRBV29-1,few,TRBJ2-5,CSVVEGRETQYF,TGCAGCGTTGTTGAGGGGAGAGAGACCCAGTACTTC
.,TRBV7-9,few,TRBJ2-7,CASGDYEQYF,TGTGCCAGCGGTGACTACGAGCAGTACTTC
TRBD1,TRBV13,few,TRBJ2-7,CASSPRTGSGYEQYF,TGTGCCAGCAGCCCACGGACAGGGAGTGGTTACGAGCAGTACTTC
TRBD1,TRBV7-2,few,TRBJ2-1,CASSSWTGGEQFF,TGTGCCAGCAGCTCCTGGACAGGGGGCGAGCAGTTCTTC
TRBD2,TRBV5-1,few,TRBJ2-7,CASSLKAGGRTQSSYEQYF,TGCGCCAGCAGCTTGAAGGCGGGGGGCCGAACTCAGAGCTCCTACGAGCAGTACTTC
.,TRBV7-6,few,TRBJ2-1,CASSLEGVPYNEQFF,TGTGCCAGCAGCTTAGAGGGGGTCCCCTACAATGAGCAGTTCTTC
.,TRBV4-1,once,TRBJ1-2,CASSQISPNYGYTF,TGCGCCAGCAGCCAAATCTCGCCTAACTATGGCTACACCTTC
.,TRBV7-2,few,TRBJ1-2,CASSLAETYNYGYTF,TGTGCCAGCAGCTTAGCCGAAACTTATAACTATGGCTACACCTTC
.,TRBV15,.,TRBJ2-5,CATRPFGAQETQYF,TGTGCCACCAGGCCCTTTGGGGCCCAAGAGACCCAGTACTTC
.,TRBV28,few,TRBJ2-1,CASCNSGYNEQFF,TGTGCCAGCTGCAATAGCGGTTACAATGAGCAGTTCTTC
TRBD1,TRBV6-2/TRBV6-3,few,TRBJ1-2,CASTETGTASYGYTF,TGTGCCAGCACCGAAACGGGGACAGCGAGCTATGGCTACACCTTC
.,TRBV6-1,few,TRBJ2-7,CASSEAGAYTEQYF,TGTGCCAGCAGTGAAGCAGGCGCTTACACCGAGCAGTACTTC
.,TRBV7-3,many,TRBJ1-6,CASSALQGSPLHF,TGTGCCAGCAGCGCCCTACAGGGCTCACCCCTCCACTTT
.,TRBV9,.,TRBJ2-3,CASNRGGTDTQYF,TGTGCCAGCAACCGGGGAGGCACAGATACGCAGTATTTT
TRBD2,TRBV11-1,.,TRBJ2-5,CASSAGLAGAGSQETQYF,TGTGCCAGCAGCGCGGGACTAGCGGGGGCCGGATCCCAAGAGACCCAGTACTTC
TRBD1,TRBV6-1,.,TRBJ1-1,CASSQTGGRGTEAFF,TGTGCCAGCAGTCAAACAGGGGGCAGGGGTACTGAAGCTTTCTTT
.,TRBV5-5,few,TRBJ1-1,CASSALGGGEAFF,TGTGCCAGCAGTGCTCTGGGTGGCGGTGAAGCTTTCTTT
.,TRBV6-1,few,TRBJ2-5,CASSDSGTRQETQYF,TGTGCCAGCAGTGATTCAGGGACTCGGCAAGAGACCCAGTACTTC
TRBD1,TRBV7-3,few,TRBJ1-1,CASSAQGGSRTEAFF,TGTGCCAGCAGCGCCCAAGGGGGCTCGAGGACTGAAGCTTTCTTT
TRBD1,TRBV15,many,TRBJ2-1,CATSTAGGQGPNNEQFF,TGTGCCACCAGCACTGCTGGGGGACAGGGGCCCAACAATGAGCAGTTCTTC
.,TRBV5-1,few,TRBJ2-1,CASSLFSGYEQFF,TGCGCCAGCAGCTTGTTTTCAGGGTATGAGCAGTTCTTC
TRBD1,TRBV7-9,few,TRBJ2-3,CASSRTGGLDTQYF,TGTGCCAGCAGCAGGACAGGGGGCCTAGATACGCAGTATTTT
.,TRBV6-1,many,TRBJ1-2,CASSRPTGSAGYTF,TGTGCCAGCAGTCGCCCTACAGGGAGTGCTGGCTACACCTTC
TRBD1,TRBV19,many,TRBJ2-7,CASSILDRTYEQYF,TGTGCCAGTAGTATTTTGGACAGGACCTACGAGCAGTACTTC
.,TRBV7-2,.,TRBJ1-2,CASSLGRQAHGYTF,TGTGCCAGCAGCTTAGGGCGACAGGCCCATGGCTACACCTTC
TRBD1,TRBV20-1,.,TRBJ2-5,CSATGTGGKTQYF,TGCAGTGCCACCGGGACAGGGGGAAAGACCCAGTACTTC
TRBD1,TRBV19,few,TRBJ1-5,CASKSAGGQGVSQPQHF,TGTGCCAGTAAATCTGCGGGGGGACAGGGAGTTTCTCAGCCCCAGCATTTT
.,TRBV5-1,many,TRBJ2-3,CASSLANTDTQYF,TGCGCCAGCAGCTTGGCCAACACAGATACGCAGTATTTT